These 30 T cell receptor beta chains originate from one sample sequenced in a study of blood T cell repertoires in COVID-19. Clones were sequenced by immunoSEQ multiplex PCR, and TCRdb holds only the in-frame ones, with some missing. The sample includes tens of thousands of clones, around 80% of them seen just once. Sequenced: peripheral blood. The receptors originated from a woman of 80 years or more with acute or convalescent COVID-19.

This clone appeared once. CDR3 DNA: TGTGCCAGCAGTCTGTCGGCGGGGGTAAACACCGGGGAGCTGTTTTTT. Protein product: CASSLSAGVNTGELFF. The chain combines TRBV3-1 (or the pseudogene TRBV3-2) with TRBJ2-2, with 7 bases aligning to TRBD2. The CDR3 loop spans 16 amino acids. V gave up 6 bases and J gave up 2 bases; unmatched junction bases: 9. Germline V gene sequence: CDR1 LGHDT, CDR2 YNNKEL (reference sequence).

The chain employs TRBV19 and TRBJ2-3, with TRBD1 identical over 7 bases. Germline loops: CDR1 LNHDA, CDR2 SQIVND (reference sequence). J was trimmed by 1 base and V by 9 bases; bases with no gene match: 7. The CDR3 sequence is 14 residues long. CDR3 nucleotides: TGTGCCAGCGAAGGGGGCAAGGGCACAGATACGCAGTATTTT. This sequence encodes CASEGGKGTDTQYF.

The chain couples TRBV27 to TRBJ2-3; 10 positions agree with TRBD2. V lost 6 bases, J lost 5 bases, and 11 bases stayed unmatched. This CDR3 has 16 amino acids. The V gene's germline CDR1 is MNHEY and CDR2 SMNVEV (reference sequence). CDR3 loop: CASRGSGRASGDTQYF. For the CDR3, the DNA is TGTGCCAGCAGGGGGAGCGGGAGGGCCAGCGGAGATACGCAGTATTTT.

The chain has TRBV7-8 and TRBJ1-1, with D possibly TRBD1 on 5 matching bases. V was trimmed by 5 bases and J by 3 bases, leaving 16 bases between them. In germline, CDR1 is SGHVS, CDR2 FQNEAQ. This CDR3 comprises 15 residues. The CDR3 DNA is TGTGCCAGCAGCACCGAGCAGGGCCCTGACACTGAAGCTTTCTTT. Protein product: CASSTEQGPDTEAFF. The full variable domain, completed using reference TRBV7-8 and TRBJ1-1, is GAGVSQSPRYKVAKRGQDVALRCDPISGHVSLFWYQQALGQGPEFLTYFQNEAQLDKSGLPSDRFFAERPEGSVSTLKIQRTQQEDSAVYLCASSTEQGPDTEAFFGQGTRLTVV.

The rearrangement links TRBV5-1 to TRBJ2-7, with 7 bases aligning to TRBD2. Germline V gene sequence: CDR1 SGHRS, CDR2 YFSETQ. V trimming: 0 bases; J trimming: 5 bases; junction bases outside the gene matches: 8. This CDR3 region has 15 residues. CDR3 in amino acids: CASSLGAGPHDEQYF. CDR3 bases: TGCGCCAGCAGCTTGGGAGCGGGGCCGCACGACGAGCAGTACTTC.

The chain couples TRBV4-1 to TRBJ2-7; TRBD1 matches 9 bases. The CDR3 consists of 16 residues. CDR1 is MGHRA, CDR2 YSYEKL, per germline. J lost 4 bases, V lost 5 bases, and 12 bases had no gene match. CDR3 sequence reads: CASSKASGTGRYEQYF. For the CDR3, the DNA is TGCGCCAGCAGCAAAGCGTCCGGGACAGGGCGTTACGAGCAGTACTTC.

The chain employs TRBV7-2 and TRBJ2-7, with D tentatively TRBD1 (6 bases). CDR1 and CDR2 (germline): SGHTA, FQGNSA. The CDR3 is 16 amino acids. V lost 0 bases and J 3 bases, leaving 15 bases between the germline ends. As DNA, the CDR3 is TGTGCCAGCAGCTTAGCGCGGGCAGGGGATAACTACGAGCAGTACTTC. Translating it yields CASSLARAGDNYEQYF.

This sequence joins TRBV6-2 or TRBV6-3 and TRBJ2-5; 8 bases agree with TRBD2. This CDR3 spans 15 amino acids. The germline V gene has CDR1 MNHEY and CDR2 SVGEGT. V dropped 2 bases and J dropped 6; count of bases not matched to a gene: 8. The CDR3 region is CASSYGGRRSKTQYF. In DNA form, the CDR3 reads TGTGCCAGCAGTTACGGCGGGAGGAGGAGTAAGACCCAGTACTTC.

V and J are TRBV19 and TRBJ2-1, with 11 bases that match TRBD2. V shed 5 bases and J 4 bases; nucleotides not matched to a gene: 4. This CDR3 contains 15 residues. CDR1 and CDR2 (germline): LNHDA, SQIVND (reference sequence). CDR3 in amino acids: CASSELAGVYNEQFF. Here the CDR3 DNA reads TGTGCCAGTAGTGAACTAGCGGGGGTTTACAATGAGCAGTTCTTC. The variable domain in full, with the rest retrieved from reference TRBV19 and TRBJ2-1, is DGGITQSPKYLFRKEGQNVTLSCEQNLNHDAMYWYRQDPGQGLRLIYYSQIVNDFQKGDIAEGYSVSREKKESFPLTVTSAQKNPTAFYLCASSELAGVYNEQFFGPGTRLTVL.

The CDR3 bases are TGTGCCAGCAGCCAAGATCGCAGGGTATCCTACAATGAGCAGTTCTTC. Amino acids: CASSQDRRVSYNEQFF. The J gene is TRBJ2-1, the V gene TRBV3-1 (or the pseudogene TRBV3-2); D perhaps matches TRBD1 (5 bases). The germline V gene encodes CDR1 LGHDT and CDR2 YNNKEL (reference sequence). Deletions cut 0 bases from V and 1 base from J, with 10 bases between. The length of the CDR3 is 16 residues.

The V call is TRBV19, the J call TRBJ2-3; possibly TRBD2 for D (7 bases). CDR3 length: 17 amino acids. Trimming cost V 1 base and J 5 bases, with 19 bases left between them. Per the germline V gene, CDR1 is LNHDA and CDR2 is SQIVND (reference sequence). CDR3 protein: CASSIGRGGGSIDTQYF. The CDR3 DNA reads TGTGCCAGTAGTATAGGCCGAGGGGGGGGATCTATAGATACGCAGTATTTT.

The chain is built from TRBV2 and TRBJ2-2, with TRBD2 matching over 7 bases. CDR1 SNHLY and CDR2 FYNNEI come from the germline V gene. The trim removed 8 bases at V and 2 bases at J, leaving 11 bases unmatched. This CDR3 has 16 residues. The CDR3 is CASAPWGGKNTGELFF. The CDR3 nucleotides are TGTGCCAGCGCCCCATGGGGGGGAAAAAACACCGGGGAGCTGTTTTTT.

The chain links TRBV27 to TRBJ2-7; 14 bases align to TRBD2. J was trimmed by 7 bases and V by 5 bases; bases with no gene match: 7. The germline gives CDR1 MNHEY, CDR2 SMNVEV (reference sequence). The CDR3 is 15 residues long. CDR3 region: CASSPGTSGSGEQYF. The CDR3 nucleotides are TGTGCCAGCAGTCCCGGGACTAGCGGGAGCGGAGAGCAGTACTTC.

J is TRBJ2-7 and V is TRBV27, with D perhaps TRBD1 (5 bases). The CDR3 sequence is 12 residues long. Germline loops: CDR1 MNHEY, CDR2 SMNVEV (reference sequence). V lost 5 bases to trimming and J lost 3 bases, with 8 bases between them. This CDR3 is CASSLQGYEQYF. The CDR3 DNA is TGTGCCAGCAGTCTTCAGGGCTACGAGCAGTACTTC.

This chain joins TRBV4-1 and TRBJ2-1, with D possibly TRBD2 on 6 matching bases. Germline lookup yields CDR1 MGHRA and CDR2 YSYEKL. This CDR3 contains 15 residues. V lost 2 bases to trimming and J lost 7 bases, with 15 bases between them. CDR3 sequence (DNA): TGCGCCAGCAGCCAAACAGGAGGGCCGATGAATGAGCAGTTCTTC. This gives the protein CASSQTGGPMNEQFF.

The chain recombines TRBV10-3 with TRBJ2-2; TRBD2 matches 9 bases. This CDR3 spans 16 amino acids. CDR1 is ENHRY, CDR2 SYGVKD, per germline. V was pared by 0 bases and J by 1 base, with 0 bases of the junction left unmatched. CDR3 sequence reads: CAISESAGGNTGELFF. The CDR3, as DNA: TGTGCCATCAGTGAGTCAGCGGGGGGGAACACCGGGGAGCTGTTTTTT.

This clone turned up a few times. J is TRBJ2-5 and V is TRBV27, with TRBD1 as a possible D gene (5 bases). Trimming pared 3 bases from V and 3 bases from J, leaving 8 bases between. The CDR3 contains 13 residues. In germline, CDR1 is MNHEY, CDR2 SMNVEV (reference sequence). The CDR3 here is CASSFGREETQYF. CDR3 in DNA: TGTGCCAGCAGTTTCGGCAGGGAAGAGACCCAGTACTTC.

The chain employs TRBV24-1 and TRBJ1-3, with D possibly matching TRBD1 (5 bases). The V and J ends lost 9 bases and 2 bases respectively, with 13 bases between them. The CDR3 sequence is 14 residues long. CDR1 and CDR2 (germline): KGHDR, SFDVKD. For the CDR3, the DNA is TGTGCCACCCCTGGGGGGGAGACTGGAAACACCATATATTTT. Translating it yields CATPGGETGNTIYF.

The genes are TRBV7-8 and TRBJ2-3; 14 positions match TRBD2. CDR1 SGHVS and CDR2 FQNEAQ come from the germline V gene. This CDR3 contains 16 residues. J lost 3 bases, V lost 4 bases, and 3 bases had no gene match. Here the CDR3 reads CASSSGLAGDTDTQYF. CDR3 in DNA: TGTGCCAGCAGCTCGGGACTAGCGGGGGATACAGATACGCAGTATTTT.

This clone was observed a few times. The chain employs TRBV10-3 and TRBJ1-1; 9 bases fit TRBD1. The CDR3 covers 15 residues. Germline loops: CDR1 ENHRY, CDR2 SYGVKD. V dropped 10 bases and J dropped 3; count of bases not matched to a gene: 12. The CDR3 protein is CATLHGTGWDTEAFF. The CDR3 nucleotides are TGTGCCACCCTACATGGGACAGGGTGGGACACTGAAGCTTTCTTT.

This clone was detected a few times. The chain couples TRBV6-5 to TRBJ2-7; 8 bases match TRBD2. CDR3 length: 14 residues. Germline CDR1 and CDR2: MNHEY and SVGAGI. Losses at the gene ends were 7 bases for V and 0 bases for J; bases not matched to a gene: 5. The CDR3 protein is CASIPGLASYEQYF. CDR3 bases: TGTGCCAGCATTCCCGGACTAGCCTCCTACGAGCAGTACTTC.

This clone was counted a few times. The CDR3 DNA is TGCAGTGCTAGTGCAGGGGGTAGCAATCAGCCCCAGCATTTT. Amino acid sequence: CSASAGGSNQPQHF. J is TRBJ1-5 and V is TRBV20-1; 7 positions agree with TRBD1. This CDR3 comprises 14 residues. Per germline, CDR1 DFQATT and CDR2 SNEGSKA (reference sequence). After removal of 3 bases from V and 0 bases from J, the junction contained 2 bases not matched to a gene.

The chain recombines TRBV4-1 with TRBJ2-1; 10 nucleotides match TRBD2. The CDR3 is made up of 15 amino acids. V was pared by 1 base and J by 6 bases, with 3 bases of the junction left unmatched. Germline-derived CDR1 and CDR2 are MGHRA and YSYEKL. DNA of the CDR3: TGCGCCAGCAGCCAAGCAGCGGGGGGGCTCAATGAGCAGTTCTTC. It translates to CASSQAAGGLNEQFF.

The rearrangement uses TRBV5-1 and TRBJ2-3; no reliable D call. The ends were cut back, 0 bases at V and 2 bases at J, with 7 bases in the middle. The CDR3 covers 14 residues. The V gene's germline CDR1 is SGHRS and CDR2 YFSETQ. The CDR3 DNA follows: TGCGCCAGCAGCTTGGAATCTTCCACAGATACGCAGTATTTT. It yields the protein CASSLESSTDTQYF.

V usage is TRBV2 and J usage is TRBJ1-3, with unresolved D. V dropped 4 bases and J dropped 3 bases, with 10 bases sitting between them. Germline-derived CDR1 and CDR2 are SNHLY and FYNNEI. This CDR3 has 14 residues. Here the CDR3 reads CASSVYSGGNTIYF. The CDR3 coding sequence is TGTGCCAGCAGTGTCTATTCGGGTGGAAACACCATATATTTT.

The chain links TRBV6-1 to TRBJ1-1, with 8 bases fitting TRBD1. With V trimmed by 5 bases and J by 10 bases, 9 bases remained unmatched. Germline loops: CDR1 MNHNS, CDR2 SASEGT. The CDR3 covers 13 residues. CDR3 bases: TGTGCCAGCAGTCGGACAGGGAAGGGGGCAGCTTTCTTT. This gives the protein CASSRTGKGAAFF.

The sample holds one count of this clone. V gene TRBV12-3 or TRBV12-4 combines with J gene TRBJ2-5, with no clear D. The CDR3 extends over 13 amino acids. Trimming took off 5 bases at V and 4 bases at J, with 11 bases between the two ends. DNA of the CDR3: TGTGCCAGCAGTCCTTATCCCCTAGAGACCCAGTACTTC. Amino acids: CASSPYPLETQYF.

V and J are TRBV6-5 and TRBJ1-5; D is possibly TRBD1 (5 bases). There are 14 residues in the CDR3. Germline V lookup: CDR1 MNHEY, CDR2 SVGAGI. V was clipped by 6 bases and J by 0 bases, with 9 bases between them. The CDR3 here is CASRDIYSNQPQHF. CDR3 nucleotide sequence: TGTGCCAGCAGGGACATATATAGCAATCAGCCCCAGCATTTT.

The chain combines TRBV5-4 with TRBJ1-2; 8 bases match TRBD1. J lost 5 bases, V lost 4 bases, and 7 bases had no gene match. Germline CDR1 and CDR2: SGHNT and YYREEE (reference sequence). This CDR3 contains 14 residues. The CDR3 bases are TGTGCCAGCAGCCCCGCAGGGGGCATTTATGGCTACACCTTC. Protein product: CASSPAGGIYGYTF.

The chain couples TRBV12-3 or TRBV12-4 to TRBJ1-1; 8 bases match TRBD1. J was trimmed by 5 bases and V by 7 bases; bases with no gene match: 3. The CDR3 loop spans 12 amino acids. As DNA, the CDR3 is TGTGCCAGCACCACAGGGGGTACTGAAGCTTTCTTT. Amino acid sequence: CASTTGGTEAFF.